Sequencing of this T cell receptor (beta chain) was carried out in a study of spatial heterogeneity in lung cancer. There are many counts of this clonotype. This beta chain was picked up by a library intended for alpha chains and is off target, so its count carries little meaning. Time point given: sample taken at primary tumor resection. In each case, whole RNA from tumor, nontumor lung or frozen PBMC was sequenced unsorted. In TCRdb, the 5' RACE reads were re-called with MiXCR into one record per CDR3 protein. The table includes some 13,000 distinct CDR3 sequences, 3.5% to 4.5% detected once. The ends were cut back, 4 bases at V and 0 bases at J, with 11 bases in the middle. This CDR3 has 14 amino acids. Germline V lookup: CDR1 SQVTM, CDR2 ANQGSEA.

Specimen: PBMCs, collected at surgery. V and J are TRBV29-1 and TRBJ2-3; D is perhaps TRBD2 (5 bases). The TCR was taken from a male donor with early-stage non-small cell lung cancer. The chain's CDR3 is CSVARATSTDTQYF. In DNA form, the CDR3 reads TGCAGCGTTGCGAGGGCTACTAGCACAGATACGCAGTATTTT.